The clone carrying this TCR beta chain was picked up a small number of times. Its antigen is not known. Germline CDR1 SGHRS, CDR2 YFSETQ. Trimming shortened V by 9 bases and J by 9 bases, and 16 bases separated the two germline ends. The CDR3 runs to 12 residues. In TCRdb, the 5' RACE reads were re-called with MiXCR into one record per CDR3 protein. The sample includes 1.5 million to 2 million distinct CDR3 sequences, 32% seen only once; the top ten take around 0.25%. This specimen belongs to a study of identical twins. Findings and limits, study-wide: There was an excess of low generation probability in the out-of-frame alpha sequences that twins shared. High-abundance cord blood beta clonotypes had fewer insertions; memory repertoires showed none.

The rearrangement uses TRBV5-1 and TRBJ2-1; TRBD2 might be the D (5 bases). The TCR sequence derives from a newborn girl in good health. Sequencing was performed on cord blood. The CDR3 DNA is TGCGCCACCTCACTAGGGCCCGGTGAGCAGTTCTTC. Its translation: CATSLGPGEQFF.